This TCR beta chain was documented in a study of T cell responses to AZD1222 COVID-19 vaccine. The germline CDR1 and CDR2 sequences are SGDLS and YYNGEE. There are 15 residues in the CDR3. V was cut by 0 bases and J by 2 bases, with 12 bases left in between. The assay was immunoSEQ multiplex PCR, and TCRdb's table has in-frame clones only and misses some. The sample lists 120,000 to 150,000 clones; roughly 90% were seen once. Study-level results: Clonal diversity was possibly underestimated, and white British individuals and females predominated among donors. Spike as a whole was targeted by vaccine-associated CD4 TCRs, dominant at 160-218 and 743-854.

Details on this clone: Antigen unknown.

The sample was peripheral blood, taken 28 days after the second AZD1222 dose. The TCR originated in an adult who received the AZD1222 COVID-19 vaccine. The V and J genes are TRBV9 and TRBJ2-7; D remains ambiguous. Written as DNA, the CDR3 is TGTGCCAGCAGCGTAGGGGGAAAGCCCCCCTACGAGCAGTACTTC. Amino acids: CASSVGGKPPYEQYF.